Listed below are T cell receptor beta chains from one sample, sequenced in a study of cytomegalovirus exposure and HLA in healthy donors. Using immunoSEQ multiplex PCR, the repertoire was profiled, and TCRdb retains in-frame clones only, with some absent. The table has 200,000 to 250,000 clones, roughly 80% seen once. The sequenced sample consisted of PBMCs. Every receptor here comes from a woman in her 40s in good health and CMV-seronegative. Both conserved end residues are part of each CDR3. The order of the fields is V gene, clone size, D gene, J gene, CDR3 DNA, CDR3 protein. The D gene is left open where the match is weak. Clone size is given for some rows only: seen once, a few or many times, or a class if the clone is expanded.

TRBV2	.	.	TRBJ2-7	TGTGCCAGCAGTGAACCCGTAAGAGCCTACGAGCAGTACTTC	CASSEPVRAYEQYF
TRBV4-1	.	.	TRBJ2-7	TGCGCCAGCAGCCCGATGCCGGGTTCCTACGAGCAGTACTTC	CASSPMPGSYEQYF
TRBV29-1	.	.	TRBJ2-1	TGCAGCGTTGAAGAACTCCAGCGGGACTCCCTAACAGGGTGCGAGCAGTTCTTC	CSVEELQRDSLTGCEQFF
TRBV6-7	.	.	TRBJ2-7	TGTGCCAGCAGCCCCGCATGGGCGTTAGACCTTTCCTACGAGCAGTACTTC	CASSPAWALDLSYEQYF
TRBV13	once	TRBD2	TRBJ2-7	TGTGCCAGCAGTTTGACTAGCGGGAGAGAGTACGAGCAGTACTTC	CASSLTSGREYEQYF
TRBV6-5	few	TRBD1	TRBJ2-7	TGTGCCAGCAGTAGGGACAGGGAATACGAGCAGTACTTC	CASSRDREYEQYF
TRBV4-1	few	TRBD1	TRBJ1-5	TGCGCCAGCAGCCAAGACGCAGGGGGAGTGCAGCCCCAGCATTTT	CASSQDAGGVQPQHF
TRBV7-9	once	.	TRBJ2-5	TGTGCCAGCAGCATGGACTCGTGGGTAGAGACCCAGTACTTC	CASSMDSWVETQYF
TRBV6-7	.	.	TRBJ2-7	TGTGCCAGCAGTTACCCCCTCGCGCCCTACGAGCAGTACTTC	CASSYPLAPYEQYF
TRBV28	few	TRBD1	TRBJ1-6	TGTGCCAGCAGTTATAGCCAGGGGGGTTCACCCCTCCACTTT	CASSYSQGGSPLHF
TRBV7-2	once	TRBD2	TRBJ2-1	TGTGCCAGCAGCTTAGCCAGACTAGCGGGAGGGGGCAATGAGCAGTTCTTC	CASSLARLAGGGNEQFF
TRBV7-2	.	TRBD2	TRBJ2-7	TGTGCCAGCAGCCCGACCAGACTAGCGGGATCCTACGAGCAGTACTTC	CASSPTRLAGSYEQYF
TRBV2	.	.	TRBJ1-3	TGTGCCAGCAGTGATCGGGGGTCTCCCGGAAACACCATATATTTT	CASSDRGSPGNTIYF
TRBV21-1	.	.	TRBJ1-2	TGTGCCAGCCGGCCCCTATCCCTCCGGGGGGATGGCTACACCTTC	CASRPLSLRGDGYTF
TRBV27	.	.	TRBJ1-5	TGTGCCAGCAGTTACAAACAGGGATCAGCCGATTATAGCAATCAGCCCCAGCATTTT	CASSYKQGSADYSNQPQHF
TRBV7-2	.	.	TRBJ1-2	TGTGCCAGCAGCCCGTTCACAGGGCGTGCTAACTATGGCTACACCTTC	CASSPFTGRANYGYTF
TRBV27	.	.	TRBJ2-7	TGTGCCAGCAGTTCCCGACAGGGAGGCTTCTACGAGCAGTACTTC	CASSSRQGGFYEQYF
TRBV6-6	.	.	TRBJ2-3	TGTGCCAGCAGTTACCTTGCGGGAAGCACAGATACGCAGTATTTT	CASSYLAGSTDTQYF
TRBV5-1	.	.	TRBJ2-5	TGCGCCAGCAGCCGGACGGCGGGTCGCCAAGAGACCCAGTACTTC	CASSRTAGRQETQYF
TRBV5-1	.	.	TRBJ2-2	TGCGCCAGCAGCTTCGGCGGGCACACGACCGGGGAGCTGTTTTTT	CASSFGGHTTGELFF
TRBV6-1	.	TRBD1	TRBJ1-4	TGTGCCAGCAGTGAAGCCACCGGGACAGGGCAGGAAAAACTGTTTTTT	CASSEATGTGQEKLFF
TRBV11-2	.	.	TRBJ2-5	TGTGCCAGCAGCCCCGGGACAAAAGAGACCCAGTACTTC	CASSPGTKETQYF
TRBV30	.	.	TRBJ1-2	TGTGCCTGGAGTGGAGGGTCGGGACGACTCTCGGGAGATGGCTACACCTTC	CAWSGGSGRLSGDGYTF
TRBV18	.	TRBD1	TRBJ1-5	TGTGCCAGCTCACCATTAGGACAGGGAGGGAATCAGCCCCAGCATTTT	CASSPLGQGGNQPQHF
TRBV19	.	TRBD2	TRBJ2-7	TGTGCCAGTAGTATAGGGGCCGGACTAGCTTACGAGCAGTACTTC	CASSIGAGLAYEQYF
TRBV7-3	.	TRBD2	TRBJ2-2	TGTGCCAGCAGCTTAACCCAGCTGGGAGCGGGGGCCGGCCCCGGGGAGCTGTTTTTT	CASSLTQLGAGAGPGELFF
TRBV25-1	few	TRBD2	TRBJ2-1	TGTGCCAGCAGTGAAGTCCTAGCGGGAGTTGAGCAGTTCTTC	CASSEVLAGVEQFF
TRBV5-4	.	TRBD1	TRBJ1-2	TGTGCCAGCAGCTTGAGTCCGGGACAGGGTCACTATGGCTACACCTTC	CASSLSPGQGHYGYTF
TRBV7-9	.	TRBD2	TRBJ2-1	TGTGCCAGCAGCAGCCCTCCAGCGGGAGCCTTCAATGAGCAGTTCTTC	CASSSPPAGAFNEQFF
TRBV28	.	.	TRBJ1-4	TGTGCCAGCAGTCTACTGACAGTTGATGTAGAAAAACTGTTTTTT	CASSLLTVDVEKLFF
TRBV7-7	.	TRBD2	TRBJ2-3	TGTGCCAGCATGAGGCGGGAGGGTAACACAGATACGCAGTATTTT	CASMRREGNTDTQYF
TRBV7-3	.	TRBD2	TRBJ2-2	TGTGCCAGCAGCTTACAGTTGGTAGCGGGAGGGCCCGGGGAGCTGTTTTTT	CASSLQLVAGGPGELFF
TRBV18	few	.	TRBJ1-1	TGTGCCAGCTCACCACCAATAGACCGATTCGGGTCGGTTACAACTGAAGCTTTCTTT	CASSPPIDRFGSVTTEAFF
TRBV5-1	.	.	TRBJ1-1	TGCGCCAGCAGCTTGGAACCGGGAGGGGCTGAAGCTTTCTTT	CASSLEPGGAEAFF
TRBV23-1	.	.	TRBJ2-7	TGCGCCAGCAGACTGGCATTTATACAGGAAAAGACCACCTACGAGCAGTACTTC	CASRLAFIQEKTTYEQYF
TRBV2	.	TRBD2	TRBJ2-4	TGTGCCAGCAGTAGTATCAACGGACTAGCGGGAGCCATTCAGTACTTC	CASSSINGLAGAIQYF
TRBV5-1	.	.	TRBJ1-4	TGCGCCAGCAGCTTGGCGAGGGCCACTAATGAAAAACTGTTTTTT	CASSLARATNEKLFF
TRBV7-3	.	TRBD1	TRBJ2-2	TGTGCCAGCAGCTTCGCAGGGGGCCTGGGCGGGGAGCTGTTTTTT	CASSFAGGLGGELFF
TRBV28	.	TRBD1	TRBJ2-7	TGTGCCAGCAGACCGGGACAGGGGTACGAGCAGTACTTC	CASRPGQGYEQYF
TRBV5-1	once	.	TRBJ2-7	TGCGCCAGCAGCTTTGGAGGGTCCTCCTACGAGCAGTACTTC	CASSFGGSSYEQYF
TRBV5-8	.	TRBD1	TRBJ1-1	TGTGCCAGCAGCCTTGCAGGGGGACTGAACACTGAAGCTTTCTTT	CASSLAGGLNTEAFF
TRBV6-5	few	.	TRBJ1-1	TGTGCCAGCAGTTACCGGGGGGACACTGAAGCTTTCTTT	CASSYRGDTEAFF
TRBV15	.	TRBD2	TRBJ2-5	TGTGCCACCAGCAGAGCCCCTAGCGGGAGAGAAGAGACCCAGTACTTC	CATSRAPSGREETQYF
TRBV7-9	.	TRBD1	TRBJ1-2	TGTGCCAGCAGCTTAGGAATTTCCAGGGACAGGGGCCATGGCTACACCTTC	CASSLGISRDRGHGYTF
TRBV7-8	.	TRBD1	TRBJ1-4	TGTGCCAGCAGCCCCGAAGCCGGGACAGGAGTCACAACTAATGAAAAACTGTTTTTT	CASSPEAGTGVTTNEKLFF
TRBV5-4	.	.	TRBJ2-7	TGTGCCAGCAGCCCTGGACCAGGGCACGAGCAGTACTTC	CASSPGPGHEQYF
TRBV5-1	.	TRBD1	TRBJ1-2	TGCGCCAGCAGCCCCAATCCAGGGGGGAATGGTGGCTACACCTTC	CASSPNPGGNGGYTF
TRBV5-1	.	TRBD1	TRBJ2-1	TGCGCCAGCAGCTTGGGGGGACAGGCTAGTCAAAACTCTCAGTTCTTC	CASSLGGQASQNSQFF
TRBV5-1	.	TRBD2	TRBJ2-1	TGCGCCAGCAGCCCCGACTTTGGGACTAGCGGGAGCGATGAGCAGTTCTTC	CASSPDFGTSGSDEQFF
TRBV13	.	.	TRBJ2-2	TGTGCCAGCAGCGGAGACAGGACGGGGACCGGGGAGCTGTTTTTT	CASSGDRTGTGELFF
TRBV16	.	.	TRBJ2-7	TGTGCCAGCAGCCGGCACAGGGTGAGCTACGAGCAGTACTTC	CASSRHRVSYEQYF
TRBV28	.	.	TRBJ1-2	TGTGCCAGCACCTCCCGGGGGGGCGGTGACTATGGCTACACCTTC	CASTSRGGGDYGYTF
TRBV29-1	.	.	TRBJ2-7	TGCAGCGTATTCGGGGATTACGAGCAGTACTTC	CSVFGDYEQYF
TRBV6-5	few	.	TRBJ2-2	TGTGCCAGCAGTTTTAGCACCGGGGAGCTGTTTTTT	CASSFSTGELFF